This section outlines one TCR beta chain sequence together with its context. Sample-barcoded 5' priming and a J-beta primer mix drove a second PCR of 7 to 11 cycles. TCRdb reprocessed the 5' RACE reads via MiXCR and lists one record per CDR3 protein. There are around 970,000 distinct CDR3 sequences in the sample; roughly 51% occur only once, and over 20% lies in the top ten. There were at least 5.5 micrograms of total RNA extracted from every sample. The record originates from a study of blood T cells in healthy people across ages. Trimming cost V 0 bases and J 3 bases, with 9 bases left between them. Per germline, CDR1 DFQATT and CDR2 SNEGSKA (reference sequence). This CDR3 is built from 14 residues.

The sequenced material came from blood. This sequence was found in a woman in her fifties or sixties in good health. The V gene is TRBV20-1, the J gene TRBJ1-5; D is perhaps TRBD1 (5 bases). CDR3 region: CSARESGLNQPQHF. The CDR3 bases are TGCAGTGCTAGAGAGTCGGGGCTCAATCAGCCCCAGCATTTT.